The clone carrying this T cell receptor (beta chain) has ten or more counts. Antigen: not known. The record originates from a study of T cells after yellow fever vaccination. Study details: SMART-Seq v4 Ultra Low Input prepared libraries from low-cell fractions.

TCRdb re-called the 5' RACE reads through MiXCR, storing one row per CDR3 protein. The table includes a few hundred thousand distinct CDR3 sequences, around a sixth detected once. Whole-study results and caveats: Although most clonotypes did not, a small share appeared in both CD4 and CD8 compartments.

The V end was cut by 3 bases, the J end by 2 bases, with 10 bases between. This CDR3 region has 14 residues. Looked up from germline, CDR1 is WSHSY and CDR2 is SAAADI. This receptor was identified in a man between 18 and 35 years old who received the YFV17D yellow fever vaccine. The sequencing used PBMCs, collected before the yellow fever booster vaccination. The chain has TRBV10-2 and TRBJ1-1; D is ambiguous. The CDR3 loop reads CASSDPGTNTEAFF. CDR3 nucleotides: TGCGCCAGCAGTGACCCAGGAACAAACACTGAAGCTTTCTTT.